The 14 T cell receptor beta chains below come from one sample, sequenced in a study of T cells in Graves' hyperthyroidism and ophthalmopathy. Amplification yielded TCR beta CDR3 regions, with RNA transcripts as the source. The TCR CDR3 first-round RT-PCR relied on the HTBI primer set. TCRdb re-called the multiplex PCR reads through MiXCR, storing one row per CDR3 protein. The table records 350,000 or so distinct CDR3 sequences, 15% to 20% of them present only once. The sample consisted of blood. These receptors came from a woman aged 50 to 60 with Graves' hyperthyroidism.

This clonotype has ten or more counts. This chain joins TRBV28 and TRBJ2-5; D uncertain. V was shortened by 3 bases and J by 1 base, with 9 bases between the two germline ends. The CDR3 has 14 amino acids. CDR1 and CDR2 from the germline V gene are MDHEN and SYDVKM. The CDR3 spells CASSFGGFQETQYF. The CDR3, as DNA: TGTGCCAGCAGTTTTGGCGGCTTCCAAGAGACCCAGTACTTC.

The rearrangement joins TRBV6-1 to TRBJ2-1, with 10 bases that match TRBD2. Per germline, CDR1 MNHNS and CDR2 SASEGT. Trimming at V came to 7 bases and at J to 6 bases, leaving 3 bases not matched to a gene. This CDR3 spans 13 amino acids. The CDR3 spells CASTSGSSNEQFF. The CDR3 nucleotides read TGTGCCAGCACTAGCGGGAGTAGCAATGAGCAGTTCTTC.

This clonotype was detected ten times or more. V usage is TRBV28 and J usage is TRBJ2-1, with 11 bases aligning to TRBD2. The CDR3 has 16 residues. The junction had 6 bases not matched to a gene; V was cut back by 4 bases and J by 4 bases. Germline values: CDR1 MDHEN, CDR2 SYDVKM. CDR3 nucleotide sequence: TGTGCCAGCAGTTCCCATGGGACTAGCGGTTACAATGAGCAGTTCTTC. Amino acids: CASSSHGTSGYNEQFF.

This clonotype was counted at least ten times. The chain couples TRBV3-1 to TRBJ1-6, with D possibly TRBD1 on 5 matching bases. V lost 4 bases and J lost 10, with 11 bases in between. Germline CDR1 LGHDT, CDR2 YNNKEL (reference sequence). CDR3 length: 13 residues. The CDR3 reads CASSPEAGSPLHF. CDR3 coding DNA: TGTGCCAGCAGCCCGGAAGCAGGGTCACCCCTCCACTTT.

The table lists this clonotype with a few counts. The V gene is TRBV5-1, the J gene TRBJ2-7, with TRBD2 as a possible D gene (6 bases). The germline V gene encodes CDR1 SGHRS and CDR2 YFSETQ. The CDR3 extends over 15 amino acids. The germline V and J ends were trimmed by 0 bases and 0 bases, with 10 bases remaining between them. CDR3 in DNA: TGCGCCAGCAGCTTGGGCGGGGCTAGCTCCTACGAGCAGTACTTC. Amino acid sequence: CASSLGGASSYEQYF.

This clonotype was detected only once. The chain links TRBV7-8 to TRBJ2-2; no firm D call. V gave up 0 bases and J gave up 6 bases, with 8 bases separating them. Germline V gene sequence: CDR1 SGHVS, CDR2 FQNEAQ. The CDR3 loop spans 14 amino acids. This CDR3 is CASSLAPRAGELFF. The CDR3 DNA reads TGTGCCAGCAGCTTAGCGCCGAGAGCCGGGGAGCTGTTTTTT.

This clonotype was found a few times. The chain links TRBV3-1 to TRBJ1-4, with TRBD1 as a possible D gene (5 bases). Germline V lookup: CDR1 LGHDT, CDR2 YNNKEL (reference sequence). Trimming stripped 4 bases from V and 0 bases from J, with 9 bases between. This CDR3 has 15 amino acids. The CDR3 here is CASSPLTATNEKLFF. The DNA for the CDR3 is TGTGCCAGCAGCCCCTTGACAGCAACTAATGAAAAACTGTTTTTT. Supplemented by reference TRBV3-1 and TRBJ1-4, the full variable domain reads DTAVSQTPKYLVTQMGNDKSIKCEQNLGHDTMYWYKQDSKKFLKIMFSYNNKELIINETVPNRFSPKSPDKAHLNLHINSLELGDSAVYFCASSPLTATNEKLFFGSGTQLSVL.

In its sample, this clonotype was seen many times. V usage is TRBV2 and J usage is TRBJ2-1, with D maybe TRBD2 (6 bases). Trimming pared 6 bases from V and 2 bases from J, leaving 14 bases between. The CDR3 loop spans 15 amino acids. Germline V gene sequence: CDR1 SNHLY, CDR2 FYNNEI. The CDR3 loop reads CASRIAGLPYNEQFF. As DNA, the CDR3 is TGTGCCAGCAGGATCGCGGGACTGCCCTACAATGAGCAGTTCTTC.

The gene calls are TRBV28 and TRBJ2-3; the match to TRBD2 covers 8 bases. V shed 5 bases, J shed 4 bases, and the junction held 14 bases outside the gene matches. Germline values: CDR1 MDHEN, CDR2 SYDVKM. The CDR3 is made up of 17 amino acids. The CDR3: CASSHSVSGMRADTQYF. CDR3 nucleotides: TGTGCCAGCAGTCACTCCGTTAGCGGGATGAGAGCAGATACGCAGTATTTT.

This clonotype has at least ten counts. The V gene is TRBV5-1, the J gene TRBJ1-2; 12 nucleotides align to TRBD1. The CDR3 sequence is 17 residues long. Losses at the gene ends were 1 base for V and 2 bases for J; bases not matched to a gene: 6. Per germline, CDR1 SGHRS and CDR2 YFSETQ. CDR3 region: CASSLKGGTGGNYGYTF. The CDR3 DNA sequence: TGCGCCAGCAGCTTGAAAGGGGGGACAGGGGGCAACTATGGCTACACCTTC.

The chain recombines TRBV12-5 with TRBJ2-2, with a possible D match to TRBD1 (6 bases). CDR3 length: 16 residues. Between the trimmed V and J ends, which lost 4 bases and 2 bases, there was a span of 14 bases. Germline values: CDR1 LGHNT, CDR2 FRNRAP. This CDR3 is CASGYPQGYNTGELFF. For the CDR3, the DNA is TGTGCTAGTGGTTATCCACAGGGTTACAACACCGGGGAGCTGTTTTTT.

This CDR3 is CASSPTPSYEQYF. The CDR3 DNA follows: TGTGCCAGCAGCCCCACTCCCTCCTACGAGCAGTACTTC. The chain is built from TRBV9 and TRBJ2-7; D uncertain. Germline CDR1 SGDLS, CDR2 YYNGEE. This CDR3 has 13 residues. V was cut by 4 bases and J by 0 bases, with 8 bases left in between.

This chain joins TRBV13 and TRBJ2-3; 11 bases match TRBD2. V lost 1 base, J lost 6 bases, and 9 bases stayed unmatched. The CDR3 consists of 17 residues. Germline V gene sequence: CDR1 PRHDT, CDR2 FYEKMQ (reference sequence). The CDR3, as DNA: TGTGCCAGCAGCTTAGACACTAGCGGGGGCCTCCCGGATACGCAGTATTTT. This translates into CASSLDTSGGLPDTQYF.

The chain employs TRBV6-1 and TRBJ1-1, with D tentatively TRBD1 (5 bases). Per germline, CDR1 MNHNS and CDR2 SASEGT. The CDR3 has 13 residues. The V gene lost 11 bases and the J gene lost 6 bases, with 19 bases spanning the gap. The CDR3 nucleotides read TGTGCCGCCTGCTGGGGGTTGAATTCTGAAGCTTTCTTT. Its translation: CAACWGLNSEAFF.